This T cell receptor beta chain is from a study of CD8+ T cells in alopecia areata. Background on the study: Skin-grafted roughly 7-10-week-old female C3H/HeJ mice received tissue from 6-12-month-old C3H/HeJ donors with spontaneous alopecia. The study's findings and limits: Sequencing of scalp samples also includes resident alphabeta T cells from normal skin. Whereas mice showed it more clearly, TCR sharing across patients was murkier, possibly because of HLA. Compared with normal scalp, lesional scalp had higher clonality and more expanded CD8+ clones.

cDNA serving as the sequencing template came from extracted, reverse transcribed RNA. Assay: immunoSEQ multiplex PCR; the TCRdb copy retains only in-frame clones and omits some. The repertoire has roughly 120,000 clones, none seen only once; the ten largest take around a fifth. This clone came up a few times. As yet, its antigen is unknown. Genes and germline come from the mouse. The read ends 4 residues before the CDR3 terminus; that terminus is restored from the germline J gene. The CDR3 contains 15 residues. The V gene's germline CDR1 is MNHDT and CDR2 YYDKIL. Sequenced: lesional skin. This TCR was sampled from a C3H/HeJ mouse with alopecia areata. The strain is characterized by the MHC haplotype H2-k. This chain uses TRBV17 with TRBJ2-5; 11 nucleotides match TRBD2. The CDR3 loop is CASRSSTGGEDTQYF. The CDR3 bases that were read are TGTGCTAGCAGGAGTTCGACTGGGGGGGAAGAC.